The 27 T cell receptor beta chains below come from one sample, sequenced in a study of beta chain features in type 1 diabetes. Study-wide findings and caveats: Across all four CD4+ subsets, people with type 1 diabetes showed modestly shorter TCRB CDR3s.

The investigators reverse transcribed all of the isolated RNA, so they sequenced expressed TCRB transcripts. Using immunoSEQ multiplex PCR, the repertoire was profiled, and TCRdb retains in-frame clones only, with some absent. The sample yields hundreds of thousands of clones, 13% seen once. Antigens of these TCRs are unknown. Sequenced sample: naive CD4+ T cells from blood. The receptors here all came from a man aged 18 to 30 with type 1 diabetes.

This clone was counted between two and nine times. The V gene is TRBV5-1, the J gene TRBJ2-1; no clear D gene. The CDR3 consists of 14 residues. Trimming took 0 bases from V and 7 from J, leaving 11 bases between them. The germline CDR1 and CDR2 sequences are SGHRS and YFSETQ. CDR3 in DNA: TGCGCCAGCAGCTTGGTACAGTTACCGAATGAGCAGTTCTTC. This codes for CASSLVQLPNEQFF.

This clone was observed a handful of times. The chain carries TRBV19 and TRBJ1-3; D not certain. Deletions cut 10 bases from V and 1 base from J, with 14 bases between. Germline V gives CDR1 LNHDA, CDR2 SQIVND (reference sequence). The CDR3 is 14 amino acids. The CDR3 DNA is TGTGCCACCCTGTCTCGGACGTCTGGAAACACCATATATTTT. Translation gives CATLSRTSGNTIYF.

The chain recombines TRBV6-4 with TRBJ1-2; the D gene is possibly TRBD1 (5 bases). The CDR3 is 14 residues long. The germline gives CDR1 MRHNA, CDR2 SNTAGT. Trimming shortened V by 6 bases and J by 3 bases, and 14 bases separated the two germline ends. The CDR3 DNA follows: TGTGCCAGCAGGGCAGGGCCGGACTACTATGGCTACACCTTC. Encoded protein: CASRAGPDYYGYTF.

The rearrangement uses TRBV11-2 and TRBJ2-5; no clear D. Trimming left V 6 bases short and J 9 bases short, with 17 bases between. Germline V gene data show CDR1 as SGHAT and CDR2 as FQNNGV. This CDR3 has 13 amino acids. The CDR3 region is CASRNGPGWAQYF. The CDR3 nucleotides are TGTGCCAGCAGAAACGGGCCTGGCTGGGCCCAGTACTTC.

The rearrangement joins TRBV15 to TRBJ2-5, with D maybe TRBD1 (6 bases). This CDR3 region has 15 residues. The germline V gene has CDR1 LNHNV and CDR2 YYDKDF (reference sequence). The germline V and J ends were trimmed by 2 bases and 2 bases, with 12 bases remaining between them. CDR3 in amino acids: CATSRTRDTQETQYF. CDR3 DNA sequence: TGTGCCACCAGCAGAACCCGGGACACACAAGAGACCCAGTACTTC.

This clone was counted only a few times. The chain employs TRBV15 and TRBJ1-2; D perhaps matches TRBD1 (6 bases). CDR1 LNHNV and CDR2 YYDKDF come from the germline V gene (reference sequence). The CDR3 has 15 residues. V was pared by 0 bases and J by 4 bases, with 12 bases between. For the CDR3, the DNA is TGTGCCACCAGCAGAGAGGGGGCACAGAGCTATGGCTACACCTTC. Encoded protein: CATSREGAQSYGYTF. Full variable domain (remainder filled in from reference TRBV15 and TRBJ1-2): DAMVIQNPRYQVTQFGKPVTLSCSQTLNHNVMYWYQQKSSQAPKLLFHYYDKDFNNEADTPDNFQSRRPNTSFCFLDIRSPGLGDTAMYLCATSREGAQSYGYTFGSGTRLTVV.

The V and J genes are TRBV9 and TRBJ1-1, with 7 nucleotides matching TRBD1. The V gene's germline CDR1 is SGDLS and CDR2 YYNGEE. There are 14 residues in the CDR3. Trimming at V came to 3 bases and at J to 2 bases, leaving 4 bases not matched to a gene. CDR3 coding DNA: TGTGCCAGCAGCGCCGGGACAGCAAACACTGAAGCTTTCTTT. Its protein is CASSAGTANTEAFF.

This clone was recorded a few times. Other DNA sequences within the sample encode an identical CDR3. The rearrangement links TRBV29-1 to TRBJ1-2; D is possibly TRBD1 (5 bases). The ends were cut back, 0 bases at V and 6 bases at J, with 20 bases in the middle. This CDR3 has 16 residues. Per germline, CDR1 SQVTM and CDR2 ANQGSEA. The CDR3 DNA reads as TGCAGCGTTGAAGATGGGCAGGGTTATAGAACTGATGGCTACACCTTC. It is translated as CSVEDGQGYRTDGYTF.

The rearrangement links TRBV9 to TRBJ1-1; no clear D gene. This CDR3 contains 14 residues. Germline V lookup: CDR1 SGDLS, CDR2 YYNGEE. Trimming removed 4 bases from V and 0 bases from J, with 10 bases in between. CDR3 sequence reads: CASSIGPMNTEAFF. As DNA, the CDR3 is TGTGCCAGCAGCATCGGGCCGATGAACACTGAAGCTTTCTTT.

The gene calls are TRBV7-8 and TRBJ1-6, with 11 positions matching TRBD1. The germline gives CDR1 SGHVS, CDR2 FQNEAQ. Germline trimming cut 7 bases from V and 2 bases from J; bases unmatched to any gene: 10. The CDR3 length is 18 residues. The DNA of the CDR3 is TGTGCCAGCACCACAGGACAGGGGGCAGGGACCTATAATTCACCCCTCCACTTT. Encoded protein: CASTTGQGAGTYNSPLHF.

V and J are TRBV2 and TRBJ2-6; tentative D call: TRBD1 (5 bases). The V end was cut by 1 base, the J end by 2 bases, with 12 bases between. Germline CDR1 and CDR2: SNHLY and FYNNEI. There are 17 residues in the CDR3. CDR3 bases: TGTGCCAGCAGTGAAGATAGAGGCAGGGCTGGGGCCAACGTCCTGACTTTC. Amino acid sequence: CASSEDRGRAGANVLTF. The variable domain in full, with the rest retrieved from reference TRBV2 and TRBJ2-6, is EPEVTQTPSHQVTQMGQEVILRCVPISNHLYFYWYRQILGQKVEFLVSFYNNEISEKSEIFDDQFSVERPDGSNFTLKIRSTKLEDSAMYFCASSEDRGRAGANVLTFGAGSRLTVL.

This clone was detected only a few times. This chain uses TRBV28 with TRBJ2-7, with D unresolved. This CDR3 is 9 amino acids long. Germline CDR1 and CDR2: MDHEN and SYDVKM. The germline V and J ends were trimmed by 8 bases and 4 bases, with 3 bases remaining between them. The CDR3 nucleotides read TGTGCCAGCGGGTACGAGCAGTACTTC. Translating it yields CASGYEQYF.

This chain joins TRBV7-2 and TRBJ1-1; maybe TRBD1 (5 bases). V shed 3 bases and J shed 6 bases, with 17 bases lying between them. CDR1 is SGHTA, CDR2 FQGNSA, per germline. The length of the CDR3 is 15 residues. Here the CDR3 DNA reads TGTGCCAGCAGCTTTATTTACGGGGCTTCGGCTGAAGCTTTCTTT. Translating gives CASSFIYGASAEAFF.

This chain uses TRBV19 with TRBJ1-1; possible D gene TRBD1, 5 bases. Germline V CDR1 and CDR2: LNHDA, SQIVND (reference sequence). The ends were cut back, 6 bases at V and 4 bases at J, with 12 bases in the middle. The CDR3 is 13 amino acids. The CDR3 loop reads CASSRERATEAFF. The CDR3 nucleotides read TGTGCCAGTAGCAGGGAGAGGGCCACTGAAGCTTTCTTT.

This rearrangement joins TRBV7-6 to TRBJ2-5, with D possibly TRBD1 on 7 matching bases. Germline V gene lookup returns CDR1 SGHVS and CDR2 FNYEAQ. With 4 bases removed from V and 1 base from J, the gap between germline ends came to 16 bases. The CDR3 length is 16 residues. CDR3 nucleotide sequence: TGTGCCAGCAGCTCCGGGGGACAGTCTACCCAAGAGACCCAGTACTTC. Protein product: CASSSGGQSTQETQYF.

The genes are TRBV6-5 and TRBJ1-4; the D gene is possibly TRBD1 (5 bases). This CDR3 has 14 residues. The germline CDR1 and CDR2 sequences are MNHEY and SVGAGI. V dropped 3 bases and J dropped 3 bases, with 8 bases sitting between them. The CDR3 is CASSYGAANEKLFF. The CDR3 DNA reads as TGTGCCAGCAGTTATGGGGCAGCTAATGAAAAACTGTTTTTT.

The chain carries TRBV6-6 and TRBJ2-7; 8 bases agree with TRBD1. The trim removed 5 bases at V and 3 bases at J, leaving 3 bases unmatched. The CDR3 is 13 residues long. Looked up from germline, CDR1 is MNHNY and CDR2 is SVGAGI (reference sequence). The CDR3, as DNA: TGTGCCAGCAGTGTGACAGGGGACTACGAGCAGTACTTC. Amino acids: CASSVTGDYEQYF.

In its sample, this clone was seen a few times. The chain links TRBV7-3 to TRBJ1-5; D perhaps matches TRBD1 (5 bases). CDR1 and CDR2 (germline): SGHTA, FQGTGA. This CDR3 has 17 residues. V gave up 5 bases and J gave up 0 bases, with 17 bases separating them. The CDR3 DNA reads TGTGCCAGCAGCCCATGTGCCGGACACCATAGCAATCAGCCCCAGCATTTT. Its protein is CASSPCAGHHSNQPQHF.

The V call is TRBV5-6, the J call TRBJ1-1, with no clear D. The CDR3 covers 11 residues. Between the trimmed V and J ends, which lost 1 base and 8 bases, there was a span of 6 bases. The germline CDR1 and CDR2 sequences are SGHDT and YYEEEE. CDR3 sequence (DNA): TGTGCCAGCAGCTTGACCGGGGAAGCTTTCTTT. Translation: CASSLTGEAFF.

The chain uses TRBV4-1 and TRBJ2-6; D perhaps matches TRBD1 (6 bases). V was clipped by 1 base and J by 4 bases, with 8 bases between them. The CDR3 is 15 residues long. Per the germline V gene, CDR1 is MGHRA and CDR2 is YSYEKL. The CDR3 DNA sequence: TGCGCCAGCAGCCAAGTTGACAGGGGGGCCAACGTCCTGACTTTC. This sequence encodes CASSQVDRGANVLTF.

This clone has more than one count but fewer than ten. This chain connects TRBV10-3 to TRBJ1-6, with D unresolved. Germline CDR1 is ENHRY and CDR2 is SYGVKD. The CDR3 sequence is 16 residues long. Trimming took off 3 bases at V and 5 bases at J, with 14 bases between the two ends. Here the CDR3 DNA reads TGTGCCATCAGTGATGTCTGGTCCCAGGATAATTCACCCCTCCACTTT. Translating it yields CAISDVWSQDNSPLHF.

CDR3 residues: CAWKNSYEQYF. The CDR3 DNA reads as TGTGCCTGGAAAAATTCCTACGAGCAGTACTTC. The chain is built from TRBV30 and TRBJ2-7; D not resolved. The V gene's germline CDR1 is GTSNPN and CDR2 SVGIG (reference sequence). The CDR3 runs to 11 residues. V was pared by 4 bases and J by 1 base, with 5 bases between.

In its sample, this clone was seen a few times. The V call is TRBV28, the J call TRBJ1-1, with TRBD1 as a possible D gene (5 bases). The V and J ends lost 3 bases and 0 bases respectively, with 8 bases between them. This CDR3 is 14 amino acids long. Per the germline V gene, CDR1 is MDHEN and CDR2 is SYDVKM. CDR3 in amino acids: CASSFGQLNTEAFF. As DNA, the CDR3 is TGTGCCAGCAGTTTTGGACAACTGAACACTGAAGCTTTCTTT.

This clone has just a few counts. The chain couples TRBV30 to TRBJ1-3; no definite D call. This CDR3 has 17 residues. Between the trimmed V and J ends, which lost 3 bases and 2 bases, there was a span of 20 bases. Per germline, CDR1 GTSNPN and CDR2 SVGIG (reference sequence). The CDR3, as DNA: TGTGCCTGGAGGAAAAGACCCCACCAGGATCCTGGAAACACCATATATTTT. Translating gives CAWRKRPHQDPGNTIYF.

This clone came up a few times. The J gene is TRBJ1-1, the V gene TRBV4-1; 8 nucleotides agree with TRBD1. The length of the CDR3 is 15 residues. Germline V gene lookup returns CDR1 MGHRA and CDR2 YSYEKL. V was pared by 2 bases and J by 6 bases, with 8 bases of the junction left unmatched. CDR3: CASSQWTGTYSEAFF. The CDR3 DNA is TGCGCCAGCAGCCAATGGACAGGGACCTATTCTGAAGCTTTCTTT.

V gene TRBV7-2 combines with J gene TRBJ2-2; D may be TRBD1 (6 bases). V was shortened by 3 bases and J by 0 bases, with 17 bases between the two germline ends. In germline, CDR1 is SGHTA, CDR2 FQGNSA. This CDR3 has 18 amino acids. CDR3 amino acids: CASSFGLWGTSNTGELFF. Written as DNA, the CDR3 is TGTGCCAGCAGCTTCGGGCTCTGGGGGACATCGAACACCGGGGAGCTGTTTTTT.

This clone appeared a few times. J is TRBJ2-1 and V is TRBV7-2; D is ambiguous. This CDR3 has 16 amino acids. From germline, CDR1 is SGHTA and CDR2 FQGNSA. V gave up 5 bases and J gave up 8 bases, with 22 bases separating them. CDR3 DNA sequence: TGTGCCAGCAGCCTCCCCAGGAACCGAGGTAGAGATGAGCAGTTCTTC. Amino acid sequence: CASSLPRNRGRDEQFF. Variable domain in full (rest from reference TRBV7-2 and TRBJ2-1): GAGVSQSPSNKVTEKGKDVELRCDPISGHTALYWYRQSLGQGLEFLIYFQGNSAPDKSGLPSDRFSAERTGGSVSTLTIQRTQQEDSAVYLCASSLPRNRGRDEQFFGPGTRLTVL.